This T cell receptor beta chain was captured by sequencing in a study of T cell responses to AZD1222 COVID-19 vaccine. Study-wide results and caveats: Without day 14 samples, only post-peak T cell repertoires were studied. Baseline testing showed seropositivity in only a handful of AZD1222 recipients. Within unmutated variant regions lay the reported targets of nearly half of spike-specific TCRs. Clonal diversity was possibly underestimated, and white British individuals and females predominated among donors.

With regard to this clone: The target antigen is unknown.

Sequenced by immunoSEQ multiplex PCR; TCRdb stores in-frame clones only, minus some. The profile shows some 170,000 clones, just over 90% of them singletons. Germline CDR1 SGHNT, CDR2 YYREEE (reference sequence). The CDR3 loop spans 12 amino acids. V dropped 0 bases and J dropped 5 bases, with 5 bases sitting between them. The sequenced sample was peripheral blood, obtained on day 0 of AZD1222 vaccination. The chain links TRBV5-4 to TRBJ2-5; D unresolved. This clonotype was sampled from an adult in good health. The DNA for the CDR3 is TGTGCCAGCAGCTTGGCTAGGGAGACCCAGTACTTC. Its translation: CASSLARETQYF.